The rows below give T cell receptor beta chains drawn from one sample of a study of long-term antiretroviral therapy in people with HIV. Sequenced by immunoSEQ multiplex PCR; TCRdb stores in-frame clones only, minus some. The sample consists of tens of thousands of clones, about 88% of them appearing once. This specimen was unsorted PBMCs, taken just before starting antiretroviral therapy. Source of these receptors: a young woman with HIV. CDR3s include the opening cysteine and the closing phenylalanine or tryptophan.

v_gene	len	j_gene	CDR3aa
TRBV6-6	15	TRBJ2-3	CATLWVRDLTDTQYF
TRBV12-5	14	TRBJ2-3	CASGLSTGADTQYF
TRBV18	15	TRBJ2-5	CASSPSGRARETQYF
TRBV5-1	17	TRBJ2-7	CASSLVASGISVYEQYF
TRBV10-2	11	TRBJ2-7	CASSDDYEQYF
TRBV7-6	12	TRBJ2-1	CASSLGDLEQFF
TRBV7-2	19	TRBJ2-7	CASSLPSEGSGTSSYEQYF
TRBV4-3	21	TRBJ2-7	CASSQDPVRARTSGRANEQYF
TRBV5-8	15	TRBJ1-5	CASSSEGYSNQPQHF
TRBV20-1	11	TRBJ2-4	CSAQTGGIQYF
TRBV6-6	15	TRBJ2-7	CASSYSWEGRYEQYF
TRBV7-6	13	TRBJ2-7	CASSQDRGREQYF
TRBV4-1	18	TRBJ1-3	CASSQGPVVGVSGNTIYF
TRBV9	12	TRBJ2-3	CASSPGTNTQYF
TRBV27	11	TRBJ2-2	CASPLPGELFF
TRBV5-1	22	TRBJ2-1	CASNPRGLLGTSGRAGGNEQFF
TRBV7-9	15	TRBJ2-7	CASSSPDRGYYEQYF
TRBV6-1	14	TRBJ2-2	CASLQGRNTGELFF
TRBV6-4	14	TRBJ2-2	CASSGQFSTGELFF
TRBV4-3	14	TRBJ2-7	CASSQDLNSYEQYF
TRBV6-5	16	TRBJ2-3	CASSYPSGSSTDTQYF
TRBV28	14	TRBJ2-7	CASSYRASSYEQYF
TRBV28	15	TRBJ2-1	CASSPRTPTYNEQFF
TRBV2	13	TRBJ2-1	CASSERQINEQFF
TRBV5-6	15	TRBJ2-7	CASSSRIRTEYEQYF
TRBV18	14	TRBJ2-7	CASSLTGGSYEQYF
TRBV11-2	17	TRBJ2-7	CASLGGGFSGTSYEQYF
TRBV27	13	TRBJ2-1	CASSPGPMDEQFF
TRBV2	13	TRBJ2-7	CASIRTLTYEQYF